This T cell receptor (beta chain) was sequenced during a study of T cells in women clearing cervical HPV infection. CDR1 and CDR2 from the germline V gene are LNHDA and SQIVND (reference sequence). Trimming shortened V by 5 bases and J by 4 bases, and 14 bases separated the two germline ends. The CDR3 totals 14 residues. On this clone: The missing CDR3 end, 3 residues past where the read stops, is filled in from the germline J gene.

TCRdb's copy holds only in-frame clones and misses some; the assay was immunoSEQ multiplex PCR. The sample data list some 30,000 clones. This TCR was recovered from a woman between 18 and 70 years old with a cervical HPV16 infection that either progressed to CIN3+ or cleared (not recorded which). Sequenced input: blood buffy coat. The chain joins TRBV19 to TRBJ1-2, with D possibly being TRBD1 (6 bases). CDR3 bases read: TGTGCCAGTAGTTCGGGGGGCAGGTCCTATGGC. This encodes CASSSGGRSYG. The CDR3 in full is CASSSGGRSYGYTF.